This entry concerns a single TCR beta chain. The antigen is unknown. This CDR3 is also generated by other DNA sequences in the sample. The data were obtained in a study of CD8+ T cells in alopecia areata. Study-wide background: The duration of tofacitinib was 6 to 18 months, with 6 months off drug afterward.

RNA, once extracted, was reverse transcribed into cDNA for use as the sequencing template. TCRdb's table, derived via immunoSEQ multiplex PCR, lists solely in-frame clones and lacks some. Counted here are 150,000 to 190,000 clones, around half occurring once; the ten biggest clones make up roughly 19%. Broader study findings: Scalp samples also yield sequences from resident alphabeta T cells of normal skin.

The length of the CDR3 is 14 residues. The V and J ends lost 0 bases and 2 bases respectively, with 7 bases between them. Germline V gene sequence: CDR1 LGHNA, CDR2 YSLEER. The V gene is TRBV4-3, the J gene TRBJ1-2, with a possible D match to TRBD1 (5 bases). The sample consisted of CD8+ T cells sorted from blood, taken at week 0. The receptor comes from a human donor with alopecia areata. CDR3 nucleotide sequence: TGCGCCAGCAGCCAAGATCGGGGGAACTATGGCTACACCTTC. This gives the protein CASSQDRGNYGYTF.